Listed here are 24 T cell receptor beta chains from one sample, sequenced in a study of blood T cell repertoires in COVID-19. TCRdb's table, derived via immunoSEQ multiplex PCR, lists solely in-frame clones and lacks some. The sample lists 200,000 to 300,000 clones, more than 75% seen once, with over 2.5% in the top ten. The sequenced material came from PBMCs or T cells enriched from blood (not recorded which). The receptors originated from a woman aged 18 to 35 who had recovered from COVID-19.

Turning to this clone: Other DNA sequences in the sample encode the same CDR3. The chain joins TRBV7-2 to TRBJ2-5; 15 bases match TRBD2. Germline CDR1 SGHTA, CDR2 FQGNSA. This CDR3 has 16 amino acids. Trimming removed 6 bases from V and 5 bases from J; junction bases left unmatched: 7. This CDR3 reads CASSLRTSGGAETQYF. The CDR3 DNA is TGTGCCAGCAGTCTTCGGACTAGCGGGGGGGCGGAGACCCAGTACTTC.

This rearrangement joins TRBV30 to TRBJ1-5; TRBD1 agrees at 7 bases. The CDR3 is made up of 16 amino acids. Germline V lookup: CDR1 GTSNPN, CDR2 SVGIG (reference sequence). V shed 0 bases, J shed 7 bases, and the junction held 12 bases outside the gene matches. CDR3: CAWSVERDSPRQPQHF. The CDR3 DNA reads as TGTGCCTGGAGTGTAGAACGGGACAGCCCTCGACAGCCCCAGCATTTT. The full variable domain, in which reference TRBV30 and TRBJ1-5 provide the parts outside the CDR3, is SQTIHQWPATLVQPVGSPLSLECTVEGTSNPNLYWYRQAAGRGLQLLFYSVGIGQISSEVPQNLSASRPQDRQFILSSKKLLLSDSGFYLCAWSVERDSPRQPQHFGDGTRLSIL.

The chain recombines TRBV4-3 with TRBJ2-7; 11 bases match TRBD1. With V trimmed by 4 bases and J by 3 bases, 8 bases remained unmatched. Per germline, CDR1 LGHNA and CDR2 YSLEER. This CDR3 is 16 amino acids long. The CDR3 DNA follows: TGCGCCAGCAGCCTTAATTTCGGGACAGGGGGCTACGAGCAGTACTTC. It yields the protein CASSLNFGTGGYEQYF.

The V and J genes are TRBV10-3 and TRBJ1-5; D is unclear. The CDR3 has 14 amino acids. Germline-derived CDR1 and CDR2 are ENHRY and SYGVKD. Trimming took 10 bases from V and 6 from J, leaving 19 bases between them. Here the CDR3 DNA reads TGTGCCACCACCGCCGAGGCCCGCCGTCAGCCCCAGCATTTT. Amino acid sequence: CATTAEARRQPQHF.

This clone was seen a handful of times. Other DNA sequences in the sample encode the same CDR3. The J gene is TRBJ1-2, the V gene TRBV3-1 (or the pseudogene TRBV3-2); TRBD1 matches 9 bases. CDR1 and CDR2 from the germline V gene are LGHDT and YNNKEL (reference sequence). The ends lost 4 bases at V and 4 bases at J; junction bases unmatched: 1. The CDR3 extends over 13 amino acids. The CDR3 DNA follows: TGTGCCAGCAGCCGGGGACAGGGCTATGGCTACACCTTC. This sequence encodes CASSRGQGYGYTF.

The J gene is TRBJ2-3, the V gene TRBV15; no clear D gene. V was trimmed by 1 base and J by 5 bases, leaving 10 bases between them. Germline CDR1 is LNHNV and CDR2 is YYDKDF (reference sequence). The CDR3 consists of 14 residues. The CDR3 DNA reads TGTGCCACCAGCAGAGGTTTGGTCGGAGATACGCAGTATTTT. Translation gives CATSRGLVGDTQYF.

This sequence joins TRBV24-1 and TRBJ2-3, with D possibly being TRBD1 (6 bases). Germline lookup yields CDR1 KGHDR and CDR2 SFDVKD. The CDR3 has 18 amino acids. The V and J ends lost 5 bases and 2 bases respectively, with 22 bases between them. The CDR3 here is CATSVYWDTLLDTDTQYF. CDR3 sequence (DNA): TGTGCCACCAGTGTTTACTGGGACACACTGTTAGACACAGATACGCAGTATTTT.

The rearrangement uses TRBV2 and TRBJ2-3; 8 positions match TRBD1. Looked up from germline, CDR1 is SNHLY and CDR2 is FYNNEI. Trimming removed 5 bases from V and 4 bases from J; junction bases left unmatched: 5. The CDR3 length is 14 residues. CDR3 region: CASSWTGWADTQYF. CDR3 in DNA: TGTGCCAGCAGTTGGACAGGGTGGGCAGATACGCAGTATTTT.

The chain uses TRBV7-2 and TRBJ1-4; 11 nucleotides agree with TRBD1. V lost 5 bases, J lost 6 bases, and 5 bases stayed unmatched. The germline V gene has CDR1 SGHTA and CDR2 FQGNSA. The CDR3 has 15 amino acids. The CDR3 nucleotides are TGTGCCAGCAGCCCGTGGACAGGGGGCGATGAAAAACTGTTTTTT. As protein: CASSPWTGGDEKLFF.

This chain joins TRBV5-1 and TRBJ2-7; TRBD1 matches 8 bases. The CDR3 is 14 amino acids. CDR1 SGHRS and CDR2 YFSETQ come from the germline V gene. Trimming removed 4 bases from V and 4 bases from J; junction bases left unmatched: 7. DNA for the CDR3: TGCGCCAGCAGCCAACAGGGGGACTTATACGAGCAGTACTTC. It translates to CASSQQGDLYEQYF. The variable domain in full, completed from reference TRBV5-1 and TRBJ2-7, reads KAGVTQTPRYLIKTRGQQVTLSCSPISGHRSVSWYQQTPGQGLQFLFEYFSETQRNKGNFPGRFSGRQFSNSRSEMNVSTLELGDSALYLCASSQQGDLYEQYFGPGTRLTVT.

This chain joins TRBV19 and TRBJ2-1, with 8 nucleotides matching TRBD1. This CDR3 contains 13 residues. The V and J ends lost 4 bases and 7 bases, in that order; junction bases with no gene match: 3. Per germline, CDR1 LNHDA and CDR2 SQIVND (reference sequence). In DNA, the CDR3 is TGTGCCAGTAGTACGACAGGGGCGAATGAGCAGTTCTTC. Protein sequence: CASSTTGANEQFF.

This clone has more than one count but fewer than ten. This sequence joins TRBV5-1 and TRBJ1-5; no clear D gene. Germline V gene lookup returns CDR1 SGHRS and CDR2 YFSETQ. The CDR3 runs to 18 residues. V was trimmed by 4 bases and J by 0 bases, leaving 20 bases between them. The CDR3 DNA reads as TGCGCCAGCAGCCTAGGACGGGGTCGACCCGATAGCAATCAGCCCCAGCATTTT. It codes for CASSLGRGRPDSNQPQHF.

The chain is built from TRBV18 and TRBJ1-2, with a possible D match to TRBD1 (5 bases). The V end was cut by 2 bases, the J end by 3 bases, with 7 bases between. Germline V lookup: CDR1 KGHSH, CDR2 LQKENI. The CDR3 sequence is 13 residues long. The CDR3 sequence is CASSPGGDYGYTF. CDR3 DNA: TGTGCCAGCTCACCAGGGGGGGACTATGGCTACACCTTC.

The J gene is TRBJ1-3, the V gene TRBV19; TRBD1 is a possible D gene (5 bases). The CDR3 has 14 residues. Deletions cut 7 bases from V and 3 bases from J, with 13 bases between. Germline CDR1 and CDR2: LNHDA and SQIVND (reference sequence). This CDR3 reads CASNPQDLGNTIYF. The CDR3 DNA sequence: TGTGCCAGTAATCCACAGGATCTTGGAAACACCATATATTTT.

The chain links TRBV5-1 to TRBJ1-3, with 7 positions matching TRBD1. CDR3 size: 16 residues. V lost 3 bases, J lost 0 bases, and 6 bases stayed unmatched. The germline V gene has CDR1 SGHRS and CDR2 YFSETQ. CDR3 loop: CASSSGQSSSGNTIYF. Here the CDR3 DNA reads TGCGCCAGCAGCTCGGGACAGTCTAGCTCTGGAAACACCATATATTTT.

V usage is TRBV4-3 and J usage is TRBJ1-1, with 7 nucleotides matching TRBD1. CDR1 LGHNA and CDR2 YSLEER come from the germline V gene. V lost 4 bases, J lost 4 bases, and 3 bases stayed unmatched. The CDR3 has 13 residues. CDR3 region: CASSPDRATEAFF. CDR3 DNA: TGCGCCAGCAGCCCCGACAGGGCCACTGAAGCTTTCTTT.

The chain couples TRBV5-1 to TRBJ2-5, with D maybe TRBD1 (6 bases). Trimming cost V 4 bases and J 0 bases, with 10 bases left between them. The CDR3 contains 14 residues. Per the germline V gene, CDR1 is SGHRS and CDR2 is YFSETQ. CDR3 bases: TGCGCCAGCAGCCCGAGGACAGACCAAGAGACCCAGTACTTC. Amino acids: CASSPRTDQETQYF.

CDR3 DNA: TGCGCCAGCAGTGATTCGGGGGGTAGCACAGATACGCAGTATTTT. It is translated as CASSDSGGSTDTQYF. V usage is TRBV10-1 and J usage is TRBJ2-3; 7 nucleotides line up with TRBD2. The CDR3 is made up of 15 amino acids. Germline assignment: CDR1 WNHNN and CDR2 SYGVQD (reference sequence). The J segment lost 0 bases and the V segment lost 3 bases, leaving 3 bases of the junction unmatched.

The CDR3 sequence: CASSQIAGGPENEQFF. The CDR3 DNA reads TGTGCCAGCAGCCAAATAGCGGGGGGGCCGGAGAATGAGCAGTTCTTC. The genes are TRBV3-1 (or the pseudogene TRBV3-2) and TRBJ2-1; 11 nucleotides align to TRBD2. The CDR3 is 16 amino acids. CDR1 and CDR2 from the germline V gene are LGHDT and YNNKEL (reference sequence). With 2 bases clipped from V and 7 bases from J, the junction kept 7 bases outside the gene matches.

This clone was detected a few times. The chain has TRBV5-1 and TRBJ1-2; 12 positions match TRBD1. The CDR3 runs 17 residues. V gave up 4 bases and J gave up 4 bases; unmatched junction bases: 11. Germline assignment: CDR1 SGHRS and CDR2 YFSETQ. In DNA, the CDR3 is TGCGCCAGCAGCCCCGGGACAGGGGGCGATACCCTCTATGGCTACACCTTC. Translating gives CASSPGTGGDTLYGYTF.

V and J are TRBV4-1 and TRBJ1-1, with TRBD1 matching 8 bases. The CDR3 runs to 15 residues. Germline CDR1 and CDR2: MGHRA and YSYEKL. V dropped 0 bases and J dropped 4; count of bases not matched to a gene: 4. The CDR3 is CASSQEDRVGTEAFF. The CDR3 DNA sequence: TGCGCCAGCAGCCAAGAGGACAGGGTTGGCACTGAAGCTTTCTTT.

The V call is TRBV3-1 (or the pseudogene TRBV3-2), the J call TRBJ2-1; 14 bases line up with TRBD2. The CDR3 spans 17 residues. V was clipped by 0 bases and J by 6 bases; unmatched bases: 4. Germline CDR1 and CDR2: LGHDT and YNNKEL (reference sequence). The CDR3 DNA sequence: TGTGCCAGCAGCCAAGAAGTAGGGACTAGCGGGGGCAATGAGCAGTTCTTC. Translating gives CASSQEVGTSGGNEQFF.

The chain recombines TRBV2 with TRBJ2-7; TRBD1 is a possible D gene (6 bases). Germline V gene lookup returns CDR1 SNHLY and CDR2 FYNNEI. The ends were cut back, 8 bases at V and 0 bases at J, with 11 bases in the middle. There are 13 residues in the CDR3. Written as DNA, the CDR3 is TGTGCCAGCGACCGGGACAACTCCTACGAGCAGTACTTC. Translation: CASDRDNSYEQYF.

The V and J genes are TRBV30 and TRBJ2-7; TRBD1 matches at 8 bases. This CDR3 is 14 amino acids long. Germline CDR1 and CDR2: GTSNPN and SVGIG (reference sequence). Trimming removed 1 base from V and 3 bases from J; junction bases left unmatched: 5. The CDR3 protein is CAWSARTGNYEQYF. The CDR3 bases are TGTGCCTGGAGTGCGCGGACAGGGAACTACGAGCAGTACTTC.